This T cell receptor (beta chain) was observed in a study of blood T cell repertoires in COVID-19. Study as a whole: COVID-19 samples, acute and convalescent, were from the United States, Italy and Spain.

Original handling: Researchers report that nucleated cell counts were estimated from reference gene primer amplification. TCRdb keeps only in-frame clones here, not all; method: immunoSEQ multiplex PCR. V and J calls and clone size follow that table, whereas D and trimming were derived from the DNA. The sample includes 380,000 or so clones, more than 80% of them seen just once. The specimen sequenced was peripheral blood. The TCR was taken from a man aged 35-49 years with acute or convalescent COVID-19.

The CDR3, as DNA: TGTGCCAGCAGCCTCACTACAGATACGCAGTATTTT. Its protein product is CASSLTTDTQYF. This rearrangement joins TRBV4-2 to TRBJ2-3, with no clear D. Trimming removed 4 bases at V and 3 bases at J, with 5 bases between. Germline CDR1 LGHNA, CDR2 YNFKEQ. This CDR3 region has 12 residues.